These 6 T cell receptor beta chains share one sample of origin, sequenced in a study of blood T cells in healthy people across ages. Primers used in a second PCR of about 7 to 11 cycles were a sample-barcoded 5' primer and a J-beta primer mix. TCRdb analysed the 5' RACE reads with MiXCR anew, one entry per CDR3 protein. The sample shows about 1.4 million distinct CDR3 sequences, approximately 59% of them seen only once. The source material was blood. The receptors shown here come from a man aged 18-30 years in good health.

The rearrangement joins TRBV6-1 to TRBJ1-1; weak D call: TRBD1 (6 bases). The CDR3 runs to 16 residues. Trimming left V 8 bases short and J 1 base short, with 20 bases between. CDR1 is MNHNS, CDR2 SASEGT, per germline. CDR3 residues: CASSPLAGDSNTEAFF. CDR3 nucleotide sequence: TGTGCCAGCTCCCCGTTGGCAGGGGACTCGAACACTGAAGCTTTCTTT.

The chain uses TRBV15 and TRBJ2-2, with a weak D call TRBD2 (6 bases). Germline CDR1 is LNHNV and CDR2 is YYDKDF (reference sequence). V was clipped by 3 bases and J by 1 base, with 12 bases between them. The CDR3 covers 16 residues. The CDR3 loop reads CATSRIRRGNTGELFF. CDR3 nucleotides: TGTGCCACCAGCAGGATCAGGCGGGGGAACACCGGGGAGCTGTTTTTT.

This rearrangement joins TRBV27 to TRBJ2-1; D remains ambiguous. V shed 2 bases and J shed 9 bases, with 11 bases lying between them. The CDR3 extends over 13 amino acids. Germline CDR1 is MNHEY and CDR2 is SMNVEV (reference sequence). CDR3 loop: CASSLGSRSEQFF. In nucleotides, the CDR3 is TGTGCCAGCAGTTTAGGATCTAGAAGTGAGCAGTTCTTC.

The chain recombines TRBV4-2 with TRBJ2-3; the match to TRBD2 covers 12 bases. CDR3 length: 16 residues. With V trimmed by 4 bases and J by 6 bases, 8 bases remained unmatched. Germline loops: CDR1 LGHNA, CDR2 YNFKEQ. In DNA form, the CDR3 reads TGTGCCAGCAGCCCTTGGACTAGCGGGACGGGGGATACGCAGTATTTT. As protein: CASSPWTSGTGDTQYF.

Only a few counts were recorded for this clonotype. The chain carries TRBV4-2 and TRBJ1-2; perhaps TRBD1 as D (5 bases). Germline values: CDR1 LGHNA, CDR2 YNFKEQ. There are 16 residues in the CDR3. Trimming left V 1 base short and J 6 bases short, with 18 bases between. In nucleotides, the CDR3 is TGTGCCAGCAGCCAAGTAATGACAGCCCAGGTGGATGGCTACACCTTC. Translating it yields CASSQVMTAQVDGYTF.

This chain connects TRBV29-1 to TRBJ2-1; no definite D call. The CDR3 is 14 residues long. The germline gives CDR1 SQVTM, CDR2 ANQGSEA. Trimming shortened V by 5 bases and J by 4 bases, and 15 bases separated the two germline ends. The CDR3 coding sequence is TGCAGCGTTCTAAATAACAGCCTGTACAATGAGCAGTTCTTC. This sequence encodes CSVLNNSLYNEQFF.